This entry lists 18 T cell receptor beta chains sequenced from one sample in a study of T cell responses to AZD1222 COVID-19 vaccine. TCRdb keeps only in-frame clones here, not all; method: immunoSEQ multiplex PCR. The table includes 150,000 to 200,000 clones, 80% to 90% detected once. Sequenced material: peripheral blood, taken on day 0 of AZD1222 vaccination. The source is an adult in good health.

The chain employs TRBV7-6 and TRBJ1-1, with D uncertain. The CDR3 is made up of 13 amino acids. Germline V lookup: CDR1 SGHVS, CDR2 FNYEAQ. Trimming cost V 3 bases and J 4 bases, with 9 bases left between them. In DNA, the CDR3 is TGTGCCAGCAGCTTTAAGGGAGGCACTGAAGCTTTCTTT. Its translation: CASSFKGGTEAFF.

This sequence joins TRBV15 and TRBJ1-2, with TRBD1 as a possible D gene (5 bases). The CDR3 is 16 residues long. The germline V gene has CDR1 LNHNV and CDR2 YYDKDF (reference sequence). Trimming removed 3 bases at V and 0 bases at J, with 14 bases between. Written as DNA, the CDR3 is TGTGCCACCAGCAGCCCTAGGACATCCTCTAACTATGGCTACACCTTC. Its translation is CATSSPRTSSNYGYTF. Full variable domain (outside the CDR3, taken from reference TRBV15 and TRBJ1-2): DAMVIQNPRYQVTQFGKPVTLSCSQTLNHNVMYWYQQKSSQAPKLLFHYYDKDFNNEADTPDNFQSRRPNTSFCFLDIRSPGLGDTAMYLCATSSPRTSSNYGYTFGSGTRLTVV.

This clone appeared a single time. The CDR3 here is CASSQEEGDYEQYF. CDR3 DNA sequence: TGCGCCAGCAGCCAAGAAGAAGGAGACTACGAGCAGTACTTC. The chain is built from TRBV4-3 and TRBJ2-7, with D hard to call. Trimming left V 0 bases short and J 3 bases short, with 9 bases between. The CDR3 consists of 14 residues. CDR1 and CDR2 from the germline V gene are LGHNA and YSLEER.

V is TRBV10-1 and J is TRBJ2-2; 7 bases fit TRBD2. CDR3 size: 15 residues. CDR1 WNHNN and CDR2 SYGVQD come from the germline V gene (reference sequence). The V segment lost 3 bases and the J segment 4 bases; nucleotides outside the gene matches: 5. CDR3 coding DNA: TGCGCCAGCAGTGACCTACGGGGGGTCACCGGGGAGCTGTTTTTT. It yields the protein CASSDLRGVTGELFF.

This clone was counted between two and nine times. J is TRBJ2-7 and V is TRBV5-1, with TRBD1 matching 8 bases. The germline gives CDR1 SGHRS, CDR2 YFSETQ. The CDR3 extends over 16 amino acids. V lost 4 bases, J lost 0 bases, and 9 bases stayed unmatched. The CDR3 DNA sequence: TGCGCCAGCAGCCGCCTCCGCACAGGGGGCTCCTACGAGCAGTACTTC. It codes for CASSRLRTGGSYEQYF.

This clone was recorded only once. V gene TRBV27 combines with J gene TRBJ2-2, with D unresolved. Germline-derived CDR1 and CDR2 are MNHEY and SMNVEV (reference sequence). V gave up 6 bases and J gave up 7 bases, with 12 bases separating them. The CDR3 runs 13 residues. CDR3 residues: CASRTPGLGELFF. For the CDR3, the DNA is TGTGCCAGCAGGACCCCTGGCCTCGGGGAGCTGTTTTTT.

CDR3 DNA: TGTGCCAGCAGTGAGGCTAGCACCGGGGAGCTGTTTTTT. Translation gives CASSEASTGELFF. V is TRBV2 and J is TRBJ2-2, with D unclear. The V gene's germline CDR1 is SNHLY and CDR2 FYNNEI. V gave up 3 bases and J gave up 4 bases, with 6 bases separating them. The CDR3 is 13 residues long.

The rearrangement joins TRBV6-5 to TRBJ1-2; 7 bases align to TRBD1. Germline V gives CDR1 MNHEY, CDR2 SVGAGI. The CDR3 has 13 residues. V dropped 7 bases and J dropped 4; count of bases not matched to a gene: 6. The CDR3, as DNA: TGTGCCAGCAAGGAGACAGGGCTCTATGGCTACACCTTC. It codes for CASKETGLYGYTF.

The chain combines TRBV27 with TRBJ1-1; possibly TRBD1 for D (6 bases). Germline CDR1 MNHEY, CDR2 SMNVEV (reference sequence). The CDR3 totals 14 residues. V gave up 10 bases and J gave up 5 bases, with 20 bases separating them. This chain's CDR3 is CATSQQGERTEAFF. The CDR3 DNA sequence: TGTGCCACCTCCCAACAGGGTGAGAGGACTGAAGCTTTCTTT.

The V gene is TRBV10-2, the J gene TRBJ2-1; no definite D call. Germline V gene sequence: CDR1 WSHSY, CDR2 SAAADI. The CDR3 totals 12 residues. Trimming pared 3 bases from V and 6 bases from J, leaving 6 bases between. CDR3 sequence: CASSEGVNEQFF. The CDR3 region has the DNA TGCGCCAGCAGTGAAGGAGTCAATGAGCAGTTCTTC.

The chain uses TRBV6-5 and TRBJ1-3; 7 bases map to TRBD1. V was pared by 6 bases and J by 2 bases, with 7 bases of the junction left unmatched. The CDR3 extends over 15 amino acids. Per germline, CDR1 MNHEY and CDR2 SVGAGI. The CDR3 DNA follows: TGTGCCAGCAGCTTCACAGGGGTGGCTGGAAACACCATATATTTT. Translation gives CASSFTGVAGNTIYF.

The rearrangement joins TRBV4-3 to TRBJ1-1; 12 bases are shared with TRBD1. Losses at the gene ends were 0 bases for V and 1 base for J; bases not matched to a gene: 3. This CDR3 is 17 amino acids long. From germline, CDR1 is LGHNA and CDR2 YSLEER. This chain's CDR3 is CASSQDRDRGRNTEAFF. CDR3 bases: TGCGCCAGCAGCCAAGATAGGGACAGGGGGCGGAACACTGAAGCTTTCTTT.

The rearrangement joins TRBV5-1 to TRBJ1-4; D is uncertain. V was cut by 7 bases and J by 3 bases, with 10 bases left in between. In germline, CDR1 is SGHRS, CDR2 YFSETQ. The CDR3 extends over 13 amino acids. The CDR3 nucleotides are TGCGCCAGCGGGAAGCTCCCTAATGAAAAACTGTTTTTT. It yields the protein CASGKLPNEKLFF.

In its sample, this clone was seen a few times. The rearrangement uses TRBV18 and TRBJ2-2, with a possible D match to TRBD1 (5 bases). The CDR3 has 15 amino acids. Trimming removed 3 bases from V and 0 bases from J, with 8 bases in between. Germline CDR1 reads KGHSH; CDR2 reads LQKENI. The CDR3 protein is CASSPSRANTGELFF. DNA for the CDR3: TGTGCCAGCTCACCGAGCAGGGCGAACACCGGGGAGCTGTTTTTT.

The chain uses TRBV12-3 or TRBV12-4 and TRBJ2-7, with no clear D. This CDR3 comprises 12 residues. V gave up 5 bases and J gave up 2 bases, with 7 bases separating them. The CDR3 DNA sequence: TGTGCCAGCAGTCCCAAAGCCTACGAGCAGTACTTC. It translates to CASSPKAYEQYF.

The CDR3 protein is CAWSGAGFMNTEAFF. CDR3 bases: TGTGCCTGGAGTGGGGCAGGCTTTATGAACACTGAAGCTTTCTTT. The chain combines TRBV30 with TRBJ1-1; D is undetermined. The V end was cut by 1 base, the J end by 0 bases, with 12 bases between. The CDR3 consists of 15 residues. CDR1 is GTSNPN, CDR2 SVGIG, per germline (reference sequence).

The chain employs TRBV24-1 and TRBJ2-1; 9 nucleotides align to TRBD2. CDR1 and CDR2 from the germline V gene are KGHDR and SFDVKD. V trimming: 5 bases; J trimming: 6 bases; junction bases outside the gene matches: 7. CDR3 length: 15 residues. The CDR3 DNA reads TGTGCCACCAGTGCCCGGACTAGCGAGATCAATGAGCAGTTCTTC. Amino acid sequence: CATSARTSEINEQFF.

The CDR3 DNA reads as TGTGCCAGCAGCCGCGACAGGGGTTACGAGCAGTACTTC. The encoded protein is CASSRDRGYEQYF. The chain is built from TRBV6-4 and TRBJ2-7; 8 bases line up with TRBD1. This CDR3 is built from 13 residues. The trim removed 6 bases at V and 4 bases at J, leaving 5 bases unmatched. Germline V CDR1 and CDR2: MRHNA, SNTAGT.